These T cell receptor beta chains were read from a single sample in a study of cytomegalovirus exposure and HLA in healthy donors. Assay used: immunoSEQ multiplex PCR; TCRdb lists only in-frame clones, some missing. The sample lists roughly 220,000 clones, roughly 88% occurring once. Material: PBMCs. Receptor source: a woman in her twenties or thirties in good health and CMV-seropositive. Each CDR3 is given with its conserved first and last residue. The D gene is left open where the match is weak. Where a row states a size, it is once, few, many or the class of an expanded clone; other rows omit it.

clone size	V gene	J gene	D gene	CDR3 DNA	CDR3 protein
NA	TRBV19	TRBJ2-3	NA	TGTGCCAGTAGTAGCGGGTCGAGAGATACGCAGTATTTT	CASSSGSRDTQYF
NA	TRBV4-2	TRBJ1-2	NA	TGTGCCAGCAGCCACCCGGGAACAGACTATGGCTACACCTTC	CASSHPGTDYGYTF
once	TRBV11-2	TRBJ2-3	NA	TGTGCCAGCAGCTTAGGTCGCCGACAAGATACGCAGTATTTT	CASSLGRRQDTQYF
NA	TRBV2	TRBJ1-4	NA	TGTGCCAGCAGTGAATATGGGTCAACTAATGAAAAACTGTTTTTT	CASSEYGSTNEKLFF
NA	TRBV7-9	TRBJ2-7	NA	TGTGCCAGCAGCTTAGGGGACCTAGTCTACGAGCAGTACTTC	CASSLGDLVYEQYF
NA	TRBV30	TRBJ2-1	TRBD1	TGTGCCTGGTCAACCGGGACAGGGTTGCATGAGCAGTTCTTC	CAWSTGTGLHEQFF
few	TRBV29-1	TRBJ2-7	NA	TGCAGCGTTCGACCGATAGGGCAATACGAGCAGTACTTC	CSVRPIGQYEQYF
once	TRBV9	TRBJ2-7	TRBD2	TGTGCCAGCAGCGTAGAGCCTAGCGGGAGTTACGAGCAGTACTTC	CASSVEPSGSYEQYF
NA	TRBV5-1	TRBJ2-1	TRBD2	TGCGCCAGCAGCTTGGCCGGAGCGGGGACCTACAATGAGCAGTTCTTC	CASSLAGAGTYNEQFF
NA	TRBV10-2	TRBJ2-7	TRBD2	TGCGCCAGCAGTGAGTCTAGCGGGAGGAACTACGAGCAGTACTTC	CASSESSGRNYEQYF
NA	TRBV20-1	TRBJ2-5	TRBD1	TGCAGTGCTGTACAGGGGGAGACCCAGTACTTC	CSAVQGETQYF
few	TRBV14	TRBJ1-1	NA	TGTGCCAGCAGCGGTGGCAGGGAATGGCACACTGAAGCTTTCTTT	CASSGGREWHTEAFF
once	TRBV7-2	TRBJ2-1	NA	TGTGCCAGCAGCTTAGCTGCGAGCTCCTACAATGAGCAGTTCTTC	CASSLAASSYNEQFF
NA	TRBV27	TRBJ2-2	NA	TGTGCCAGCAGTTTACGGGCAGGGCCTTTGGGAACCGGGGAGCTGTTTTTT	CASSLRAGPLGTGELFF
once	TRBV28	TRBJ1-5	TRBD1	TGTGCCAGCAGGTCTGGACAGGCTGGCCTTAGCAATCAGCCCCAGCATTTT	CASRSGQAGLSNQPQHF
once	TRBV11-3	TRBJ2-1	NA	TGTGCCAGCAGGGGGGTGGTGAGTGAGCAGTTCTTC	CASRGVVSEQFF
few	TRBV5-4	TRBJ1-1	NA	TGTGCCAGCAGCTTGGATCGGGGTCACACTGAAGCTTTCTTT	CASSLDRGHTEAFF
NA	TRBV4-1	TRBJ1-1	NA	TGCGCCAGCAGTCGGGACAAGTCGAACACTGAAGCTTTCTTT	CASSRDKSNTEAFF
NA	TRBV30	TRBJ2-2	NA	TGTGCCTGGAGCGAAGGTTGGACAGATAACACCGGGGAGCTGTTTTTT	CAWSEGWTDNTGELFF
NA	TRBV6-1	TRBJ2-1	NA	TGTGCCACCTCAGCTTACCCCTACAATGAGCAGTTCTTC	CATSAYPYNEQFF
NA	TRBV6-1	TRBJ1-2	TRBD1	TGTGCCAGCAGTGCCTACAGGGGCCCGCCAGCTAACTATGGCTACACCTTC	CASSAYRGPPANYGYTF
NA	TRBV7-9	TRBJ1-2	NA	TGTGCCAGCCTCCAAGATGGCTACACCTTC	CASLQDGYTF
NA	TRBV27	TRBJ2-7	NA	TGTGCCAGCAGTTTATCCGGGGAGCAGTACTTC	CASSLSGEQYF
NA	TRBV9	TRBJ2-3	NA	TGTGCCAGCAGCGTAGTTTCGACCGGAGATACGCAGTATTTT	CASSVVSTGDTQYF
NA	TRBV7-8	TRBJ1-2	TRBD1	TGTGCCAGCAGCCTGGACAGGGAATATGGCTACACCTTC	CASSLDREYGYTF
NA	TRBV4-3	TRBJ1-1	NA	TGCGCCAGCAGCCAAGGCGACTCCATGAACACTGAAGCTTTCTTT	CASSQGDSMNTEAFF
NA	TRBV27	TRBJ1-3	NA	TGTGCCAGCAGGTCCGGGACAAACTCTGGAAACACCATATATTTT	CASRSGTNSGNTIYF
NA	TRBV29-1	TRBJ1-1	TRBD1	TGCAGCGTTAACCGGGACAGAAACACTGAAGCTTTCTTT	CSVNRDRNTEAFF
NA	TRBV7-2	TRBJ2-3	NA	TGTGCCAGCACCCGAGGCGGGAGCACAGATACGCAGTATTTT	CASTRGGSTDTQYF
NA	TRBV5-1	TRBJ1-4	TRBD1	TGCGCCAGCAGCACGGACAGGGCGGGAGAAAAACTGTTTTTT	CASSTDRAGEKLFF
NA	TRBV30	TRBJ1-3	NA	TGTGCCTGGTGCCAAGGAAGCTCTGGAAACACCATATATTTT	CAWCQGSSGNTIYF
few	TRBV5-1	TRBJ2-1	TRBD1	TGCGCCAGCAGCCCCCTCGGCAGGGGGCGCGGCTCGGGTGAGCAGTTCTTC	CASSPLGRGRGSGEQFF
NA	TRBV9	TRBJ2-2	NA	TGTGCCAGCAGCTTCTCGTTGTCCGGCGGACGGAACACCGGGGAGCTGTTTTTT	CASSFSLSGGRNTGELFF
NA	TRBV9	TRBJ2-3	NA	TGTGCCAGCAGCTTTGGGACCGCAGATACGCAGTATTTT	CASSFGTADTQYF
NA	TRBV2	TRBJ2-1	TRBD2	TGTGCCAGCAGGGGACTATCGGGAGTACATGGGGCCAATGAGCAGTTCTTC	CASRGLSGVHGANEQFF
once	TRBV11-3	TRBJ2-1	NA	TGTGCCAGCAGCGGGAGAGGGGGCTCCTACAATGAGCAGTTCTTC	CASSGRGGSYNEQFF
NA	TRBV5-1	TRBJ1-4	NA	TGCGCCAGCAGCTTGGGATCTTTCGATGAAAAACTGTTTTTT	CASSLGSFDEKLFF
NA	TRBV7-9	TRBJ2-7	TRBD1	TGTGCCAGCAGCTGGTGGGGGGACAGGGACTACGAGCAGTACTTC	CASSWWGDRDYEQYF
NA	TRBV28	TRBJ1-2	NA	TGTGCCAGCAGTTATACCGGGACGGTAATGGCTGGCTACACCTTC	CASSYTGTVMAGYTF
NA	TRBV5-1	TRBJ1-1	NA	TGCGCCAGCAGCTTCTCAGGGGAGTACACTGAAGCTTTCTTT	CASSFSGEYTEAFF
NA	TRBV6-1	TRBJ1-1	NA	TGTGCCAGCAGGTTCCCGGGGGGACTTGAAGCTTTCTTT	CASRFPGGLEAFF
NA	TRBV6-6	TRBJ1-5	NA	TGTGCCAGCAGCGAGGGACGGAATCAGCCCCAGCATTTT	CASSEGRNQPQHF
NA	TRBV7-6	TRBJ2-5	NA	TGTGCCAGCACCCAACAAGAGACCCAGTACTTC	CASTQQETQYF
NA	TRBV7-3	TRBJ2-3	NA	TGTGCCAGCAGGGCTAGCGGCACAGATACGCAGTATTTT	CASRASGTDTQYF
NA	TRBV11-2	TRBJ2-4	NA	TGTGCCAGCAGCTTAAACGGCCTAGCCAAAAACATTCAGTACTTC	CASSLNGLAKNIQYF
NA	TRBV28	TRBJ1-5	NA	TGTGCCAGCAGTTTTCGGACAGATCTTTATAGCAATCAGCCCCAGCATTTT	CASSFRTDLYSNQPQHF
NA	TRBV20-1	TRBJ2-3	NA	TGCAGTGCTGGAGTCACAGATACGCAGTATTTT	CSAGVTDTQYF
NA	TRBV7-3	TRBJ2-7	NA	TGTGCCAGCAGCTACAGGGGGGGTAGCTCCTACGAGCAGTACTTC	CASSYRGGSSYEQYF